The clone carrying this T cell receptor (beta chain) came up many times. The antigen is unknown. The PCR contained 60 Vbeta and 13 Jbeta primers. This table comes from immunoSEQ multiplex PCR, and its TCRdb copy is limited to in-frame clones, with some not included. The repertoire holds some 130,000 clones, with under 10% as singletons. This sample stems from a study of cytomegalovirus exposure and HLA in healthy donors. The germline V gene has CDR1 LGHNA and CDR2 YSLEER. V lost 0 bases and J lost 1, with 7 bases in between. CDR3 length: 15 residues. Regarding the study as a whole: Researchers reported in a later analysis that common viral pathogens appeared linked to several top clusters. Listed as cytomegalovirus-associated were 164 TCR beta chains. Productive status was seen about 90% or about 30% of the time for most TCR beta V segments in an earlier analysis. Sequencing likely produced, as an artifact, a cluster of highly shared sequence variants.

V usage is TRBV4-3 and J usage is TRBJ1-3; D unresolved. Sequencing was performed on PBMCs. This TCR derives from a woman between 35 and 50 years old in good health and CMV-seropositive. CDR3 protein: CASSQDPGSGNTIYF. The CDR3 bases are TGCGCCAGCAGCCAAGATCCGGGGTCTGGAAACACCATATATTTT.